This section outlines one T cell receptor beta chain sequence together with its context. Its specificity is not known. This CDR3 spans 15 amino acids. V was clipped by 1 base and J by 7 bases, with 13 bases between them. Germline V lookup: CDR1 SGHNT, CDR2 YENEEA. This sample was included in a study of graft-versus-host responses after intestinal transplantation. Findings and caveats of the study: High graft-versus-host to host-versus-graft clonal ratios were seen in allografts of patients with graft-donor T cell macrochimerism. GvH clones detected in recipient marrow included some appearing first in ileum or blood. GvH clone levels peaked in circulation, and this peak was associated with early post-transplant HvG declines.

Bone marrow after transplant came from the posterior iliac crest or elsewhere. Clones were sequenced by immunoSEQ multiplex PCR, and TCRdb holds only the in-frame ones, with some missing. Of about 19,000 clones in the sample, around nine tenths were seen once. The V gene is TRBV11-3, the J gene TRBJ2-2, with D uncertain. The sample here was bone marrow, taken about 130 days after transplant. The sequence was obtained from a human patient who received an intestinal transplant, so some T cells may come from the graft donor. The CDR3 nucleotides read TGTGCCAGCAGCTTAGTTTACCGGGCCGGCGGGGAGCTGTTTTTT. Its protein is CASSLVYRAGGELFF.